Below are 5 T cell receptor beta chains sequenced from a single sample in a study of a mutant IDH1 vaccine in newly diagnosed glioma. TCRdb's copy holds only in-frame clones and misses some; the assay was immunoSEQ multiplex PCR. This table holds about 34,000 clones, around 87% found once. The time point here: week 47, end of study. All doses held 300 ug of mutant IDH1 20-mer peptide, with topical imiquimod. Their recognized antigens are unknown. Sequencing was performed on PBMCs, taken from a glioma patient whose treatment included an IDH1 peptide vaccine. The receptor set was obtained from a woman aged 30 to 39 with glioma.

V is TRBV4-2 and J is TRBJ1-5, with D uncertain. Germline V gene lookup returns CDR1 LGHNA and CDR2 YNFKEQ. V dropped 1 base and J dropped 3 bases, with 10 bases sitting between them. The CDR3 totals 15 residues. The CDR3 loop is CASSQAEGSNQPQHF. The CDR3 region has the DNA TGTGCCAGCAGCCAAGCGGAGGGCTCCAATCAGCCCCAGCATTTT.

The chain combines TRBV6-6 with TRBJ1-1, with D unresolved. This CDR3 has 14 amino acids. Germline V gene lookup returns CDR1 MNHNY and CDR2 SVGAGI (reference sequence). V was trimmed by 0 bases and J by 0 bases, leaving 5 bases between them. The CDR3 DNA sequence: TGTGCCAGCAGTTACTCGAGGGTGAACACTGAAGCTTTCTTT. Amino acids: CASSYSRVNTEAFF.

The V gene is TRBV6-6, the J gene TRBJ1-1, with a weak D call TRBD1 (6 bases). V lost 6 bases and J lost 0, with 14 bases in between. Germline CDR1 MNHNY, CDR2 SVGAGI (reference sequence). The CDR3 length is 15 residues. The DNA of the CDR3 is TGTGCCAGCAGGGAGGGGGTAAATTTGAACACTGAAGCTTTCTTT. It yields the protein CASREGVNLNTEAFF.

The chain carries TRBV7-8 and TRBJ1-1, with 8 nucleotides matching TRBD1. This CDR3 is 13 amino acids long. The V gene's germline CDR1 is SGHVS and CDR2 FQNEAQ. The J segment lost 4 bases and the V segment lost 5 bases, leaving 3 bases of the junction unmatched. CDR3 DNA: TGTGCCAGCAGCCTAACAGGGGGCACTGAAGCTTTCTTT. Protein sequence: CASSLTGGTEAFF.

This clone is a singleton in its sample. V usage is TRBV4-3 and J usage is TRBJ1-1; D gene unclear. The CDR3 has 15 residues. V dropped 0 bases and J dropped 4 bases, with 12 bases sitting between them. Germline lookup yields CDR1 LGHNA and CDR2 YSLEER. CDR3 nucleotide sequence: TGCGCCAGCAGCCAAGATCAAGGGAGTGGCACTGAAGCTTTCTTT. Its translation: CASSQDQGSGTEAFF.